Listed here is a single T cell receptor (beta chain). These data are taken from a study of PD-1 blockade in mismatch repair-deficient tumors. Overall study context: Patients had 11 to 13 mismatch repair-deficient cancer types and were previously treated and progressing.

Clones were read by immunoSEQ multiplex PCR, and TCRdb kept only the in-frame ones, dropping some. Here the sample spans some 120,000 clones, about 88% being singletons. TCRs were sequenced from three patients responding to pembrolizumab. Germline V gene lookup returns CDR1 SGHVS and CDR2 FQNEAQ. The CDR3 contains 13 residues. The V and J ends lost 1 base and 7 bases respectively, with 8 bases between them. The sample consisted of peripheral blood, taken about 17 months after starting pembrolizumab. The source of this sequence is an adult with mismatch repair-deficient cancer. The chain carries TRBV7-8 and TRBJ2-1; D gene unclear. The DNA for the CDR3 is TGTGCCAGCAGCTTAGTCTTGGGTAATGAGCAGTTCTTC. Protein: CASSLVLGNEQFF.